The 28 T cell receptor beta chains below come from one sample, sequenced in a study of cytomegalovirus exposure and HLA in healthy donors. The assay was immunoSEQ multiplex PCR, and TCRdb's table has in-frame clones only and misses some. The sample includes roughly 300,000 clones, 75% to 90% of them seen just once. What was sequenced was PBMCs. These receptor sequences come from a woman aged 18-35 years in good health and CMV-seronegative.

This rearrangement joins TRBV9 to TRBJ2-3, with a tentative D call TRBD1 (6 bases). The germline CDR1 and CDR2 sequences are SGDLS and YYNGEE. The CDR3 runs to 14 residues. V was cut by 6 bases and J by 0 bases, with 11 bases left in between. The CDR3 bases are TGTGCCAGCATCAGGGGCTCTAGCACAGATACGCAGTATTTT. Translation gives CASIRGSSTDTQYF.

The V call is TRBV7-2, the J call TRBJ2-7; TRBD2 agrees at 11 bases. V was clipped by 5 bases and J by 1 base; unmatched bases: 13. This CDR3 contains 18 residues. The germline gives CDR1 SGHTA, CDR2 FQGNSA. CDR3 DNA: TGTGCCAGCAGCCGGACTAGCGGGTCTTCCTTTCTATCCTACGAGCAGTACTTC. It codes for CASSRTSGSSFLSYEQYF.

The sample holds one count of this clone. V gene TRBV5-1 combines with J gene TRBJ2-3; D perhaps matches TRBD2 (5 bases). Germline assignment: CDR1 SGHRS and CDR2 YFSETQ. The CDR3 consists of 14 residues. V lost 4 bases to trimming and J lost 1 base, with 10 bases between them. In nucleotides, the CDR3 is TGCGCCAGCAGCCGGACCGGGGGCACAGATACGCAGTATTTT. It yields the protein CASSRTGGTDTQYF.

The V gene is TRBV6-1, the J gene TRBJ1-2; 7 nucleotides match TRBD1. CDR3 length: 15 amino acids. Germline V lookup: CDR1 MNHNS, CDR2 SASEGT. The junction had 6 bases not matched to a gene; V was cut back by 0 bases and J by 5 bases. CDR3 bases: TGTGCCAGCAGTGAAGCCGGACAGGTCCCGTATGGCTACACCTTC. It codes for CASSEAGQVPYGYTF.

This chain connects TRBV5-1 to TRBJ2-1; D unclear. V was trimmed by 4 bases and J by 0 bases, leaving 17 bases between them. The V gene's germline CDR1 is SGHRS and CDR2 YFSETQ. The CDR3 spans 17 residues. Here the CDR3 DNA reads TGCGCCAGCAGCCCCCGACTCGATACGAGCTCCTACAATGAGCAGTTCTTC. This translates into CASSPRLDTSSYNEQFF.

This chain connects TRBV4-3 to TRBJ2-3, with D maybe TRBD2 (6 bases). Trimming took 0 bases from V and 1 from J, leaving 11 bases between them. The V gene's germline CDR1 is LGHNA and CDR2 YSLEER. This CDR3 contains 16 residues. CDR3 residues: CASSQDGGVGTDTQYF. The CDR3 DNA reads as TGCGCCAGCAGCCAAGATGGAGGGGTGGGCACAGATACGCAGTATTTT.

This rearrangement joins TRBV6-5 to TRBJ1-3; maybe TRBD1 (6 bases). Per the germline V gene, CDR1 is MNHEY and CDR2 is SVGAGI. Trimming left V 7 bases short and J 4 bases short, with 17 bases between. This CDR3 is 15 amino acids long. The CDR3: CASTREGGPGNTIYF. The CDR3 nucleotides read TGTGCCAGCACCCGAGAGGGGGGGCCAGGAAACACCATATATTTT.

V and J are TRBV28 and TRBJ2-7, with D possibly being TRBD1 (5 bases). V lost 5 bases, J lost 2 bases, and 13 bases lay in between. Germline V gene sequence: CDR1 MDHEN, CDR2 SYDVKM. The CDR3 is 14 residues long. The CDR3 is CASSNPQGTYEQYF. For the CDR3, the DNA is TGTGCCAGCAGTAATCCCCAGGGCACCTACGAGCAGTACTTC.

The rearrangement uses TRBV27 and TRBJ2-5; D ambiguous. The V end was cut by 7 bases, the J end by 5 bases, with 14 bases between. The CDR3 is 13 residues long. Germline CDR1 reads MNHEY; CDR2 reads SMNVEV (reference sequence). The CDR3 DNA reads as TGTGCCAGCACCCCATTCCCCGGGGAGACCCAGTACTTC. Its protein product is CASTPFPGETQYF.

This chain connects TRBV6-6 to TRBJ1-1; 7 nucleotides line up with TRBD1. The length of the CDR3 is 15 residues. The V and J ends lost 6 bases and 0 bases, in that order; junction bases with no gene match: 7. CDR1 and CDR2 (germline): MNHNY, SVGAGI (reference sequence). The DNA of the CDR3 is TGTGCCAGCAGCCCGGGACAGAACATGAACACTGAAGCTTTCTTT. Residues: CASSPGQNMNTEAFF.

As DNA, the CDR3 is TGCGCCAGCAGCCGTACAGGGGACGTTACTAATGAAAAACTGTTTTTT. Translated: CASSRTGDVTNEKLFF. The V and J genes are TRBV5-1 and TRBJ1-4; 7 nucleotides match TRBD1. Germline CDR1 reads SGHRS; CDR2 reads YFSETQ. J gave up 2 bases and V 4 bases, and 8 bases lay outside the gene matches. The CDR3 contains 16 residues.

CDR3 region: CASSPDRFYGYTF. CDR3 coding DNA: TGTGCCAGCAGCCCCGACAGGTTCTATGGCTACACCTTC. The chain links TRBV6-6 to TRBJ1-2; weak D call: TRBD1 (6 bases). The V end was cut by 6 bases, the J end by 4 bases, with 12 bases between. CDR3 length: 13 amino acids. Germline V gene sequence: CDR1 MNHNY, CDR2 SVGAGI (reference sequence).

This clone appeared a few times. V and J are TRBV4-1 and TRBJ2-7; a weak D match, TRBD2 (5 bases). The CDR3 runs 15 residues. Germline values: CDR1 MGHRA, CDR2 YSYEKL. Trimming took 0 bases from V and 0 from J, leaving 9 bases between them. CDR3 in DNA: TGCGCCAGCAGCCAAGAGCGGGCTAGCTCCTACGAGCAGTACTTC. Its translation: CASSQERASSYEQYF.

The CDR3 DNA reads as TGCAGCGTTGAAGGACTGGCTAACTATGGCTACACCTTC. It encodes CSVEGLANYGYTF. The rearrangement uses TRBV29-1 and TRBJ1-2; D is unresolved. The CDR3 runs 13 residues. The germline gives CDR1 SQVTM, CDR2 ANQGSEA. Trimming took off 1 base at V and 0 bases at J, with 6 bases between the two ends. The full variable domain, completed using reference TRBV29-1 and TRBJ1-2, is SAVISQKPSRDICQRGTSLTIQCQVDSQVTMMFWYRQQPGQSLTLIATANQGSEATYESGFVIDKFPISRPNLTFSTLTVSNMSPEDSSIYLCSVEGLANYGYTFGSGTRLTVV.

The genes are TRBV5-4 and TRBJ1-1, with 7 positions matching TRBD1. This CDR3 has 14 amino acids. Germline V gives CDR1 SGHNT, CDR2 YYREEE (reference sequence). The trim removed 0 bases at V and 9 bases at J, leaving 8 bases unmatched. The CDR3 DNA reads TGTGCCAGCAGCTTGGCCTCCGGGGGACAGCAAGCTTTCTTT. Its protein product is CASSLASGGQQAFF. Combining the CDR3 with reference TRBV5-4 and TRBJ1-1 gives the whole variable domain ETGVTQSPTHLIKTRGQQVTLRCSSQSGHNTVSWYQQALGQGPQFIFQYYREEENGRGNFPPRFSGLQFPNYSSELNVNALELDDSALYLCASSLASGGQQAFFGQGTRLTVV.

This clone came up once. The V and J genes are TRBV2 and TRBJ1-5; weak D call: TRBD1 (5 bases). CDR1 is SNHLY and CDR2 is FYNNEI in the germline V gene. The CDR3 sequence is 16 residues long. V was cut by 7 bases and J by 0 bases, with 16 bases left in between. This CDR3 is CASTGPTTDSNQPQHF. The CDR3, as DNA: TGTGCCAGCACTGGGCCCACGACAGATAGCAATCAGCCCCAGCATTTT.

The CDR3 region is CSTGGLNEQFF. CDR3 in DNA: TGCAGCACAGGGGGCTTGAATGAGCAGTTCTTC. V gene TRBV29-1 combines with J gene TRBJ2-1; 9 nucleotides align to TRBD1. V was pared by 8 bases and J by 7 bases, with 3 bases of the junction left unmatched. The CDR3 runs 11 residues. Germline loops: CDR1 SQVTM, CDR2 ANQGSEA.

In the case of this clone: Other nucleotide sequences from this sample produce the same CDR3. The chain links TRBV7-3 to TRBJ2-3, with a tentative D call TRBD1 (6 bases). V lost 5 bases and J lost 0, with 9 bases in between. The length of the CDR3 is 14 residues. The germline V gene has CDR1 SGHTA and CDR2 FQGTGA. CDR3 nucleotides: TGTGCCAGCAGCCCAGACAGGAGCACAGATACGCAGTATTTT. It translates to CASSPDRSTDTQYF.

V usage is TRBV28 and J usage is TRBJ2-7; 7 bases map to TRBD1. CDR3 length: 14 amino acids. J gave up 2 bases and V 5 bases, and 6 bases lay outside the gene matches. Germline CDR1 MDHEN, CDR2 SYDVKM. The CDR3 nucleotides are TGTGCCAGCAGTCGGACCGGACAGGCCTACGAGCAGTACTTC. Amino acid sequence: CASSRTGQAYEQYF.

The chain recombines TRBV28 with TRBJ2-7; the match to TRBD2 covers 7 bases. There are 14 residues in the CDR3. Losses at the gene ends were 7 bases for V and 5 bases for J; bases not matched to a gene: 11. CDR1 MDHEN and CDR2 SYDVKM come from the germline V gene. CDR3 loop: CASTRGGSSHEQYF. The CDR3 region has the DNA TGTGCCAGCACACGGGGCGGGAGTAGCCACGAGCAGTACTTC.

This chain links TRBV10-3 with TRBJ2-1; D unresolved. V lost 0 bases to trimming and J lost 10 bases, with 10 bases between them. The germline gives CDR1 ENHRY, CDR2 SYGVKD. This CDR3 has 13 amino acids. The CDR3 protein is CAISESWSREQFF. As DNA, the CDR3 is TGTGCCATCAGTGAGTCGTGGTCGAGGGAGCAGTTCTTC.

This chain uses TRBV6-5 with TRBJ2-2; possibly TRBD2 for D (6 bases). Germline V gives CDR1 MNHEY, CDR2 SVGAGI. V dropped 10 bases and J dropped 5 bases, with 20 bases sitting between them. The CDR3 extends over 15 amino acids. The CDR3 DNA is TGTGCCACAGCCTTGTGGAGGGTAAAGACCGGGGAGCTGTTTTTT. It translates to CATALWRVKTGELFF.

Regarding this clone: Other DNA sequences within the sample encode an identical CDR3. DNA for the CDR3: TGTGCCAGCAGTCCCGACAGGGGCAATCAGCCCCAGCATTTT. Translated, it gives CASSPDRGNQPQHF. This chain links TRBV27 with TRBJ1-5, with 7 bases aligning to TRBD1. The CDR3 has 14 amino acids. Germline V lookup: CDR1 MNHEY, CDR2 SMNVEV (reference sequence). The junction had 3 bases not matched to a gene; V was cut back by 5 bases and J by 2 bases.

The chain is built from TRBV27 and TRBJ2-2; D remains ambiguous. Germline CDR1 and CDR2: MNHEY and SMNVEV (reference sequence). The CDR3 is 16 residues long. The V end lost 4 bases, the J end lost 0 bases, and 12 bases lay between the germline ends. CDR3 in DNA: TGTGCCAGCAGTTCGGCAGACTCAGCGAACACCGGGGAGCTGTTTTTT. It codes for CASSSADSANTGELFF.

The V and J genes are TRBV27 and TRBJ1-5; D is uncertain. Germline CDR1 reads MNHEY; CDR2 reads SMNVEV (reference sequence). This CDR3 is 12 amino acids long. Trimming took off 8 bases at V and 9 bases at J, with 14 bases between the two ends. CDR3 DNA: TGTGCCAGCGCAAATGACATGGGGCCCCAGCATTTT. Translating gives CASANDMGPQHF.

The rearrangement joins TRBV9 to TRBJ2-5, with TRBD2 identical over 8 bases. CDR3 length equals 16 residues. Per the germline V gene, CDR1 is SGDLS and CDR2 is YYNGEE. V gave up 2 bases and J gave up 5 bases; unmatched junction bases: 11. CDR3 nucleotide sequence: TGTGCCAGCAGCGTCGCGCCGGGACTAGGATTTGAGACCCAGTACTTC. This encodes CASSVAPGLGFETQYF.

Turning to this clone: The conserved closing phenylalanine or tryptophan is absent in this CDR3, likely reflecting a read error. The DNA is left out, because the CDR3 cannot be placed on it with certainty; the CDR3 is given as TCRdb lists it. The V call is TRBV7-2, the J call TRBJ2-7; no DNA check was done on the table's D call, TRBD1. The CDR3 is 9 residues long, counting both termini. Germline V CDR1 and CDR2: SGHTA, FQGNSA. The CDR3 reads CASSLGQPS.

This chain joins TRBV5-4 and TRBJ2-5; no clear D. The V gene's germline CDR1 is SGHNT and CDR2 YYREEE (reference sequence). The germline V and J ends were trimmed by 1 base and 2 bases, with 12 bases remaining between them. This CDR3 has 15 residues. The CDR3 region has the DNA TGTGCCAGCAGCTTGCTCAACAGCCCTCAAGAGACCCAGTACTTC. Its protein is CASSLLNSPQETQYF.